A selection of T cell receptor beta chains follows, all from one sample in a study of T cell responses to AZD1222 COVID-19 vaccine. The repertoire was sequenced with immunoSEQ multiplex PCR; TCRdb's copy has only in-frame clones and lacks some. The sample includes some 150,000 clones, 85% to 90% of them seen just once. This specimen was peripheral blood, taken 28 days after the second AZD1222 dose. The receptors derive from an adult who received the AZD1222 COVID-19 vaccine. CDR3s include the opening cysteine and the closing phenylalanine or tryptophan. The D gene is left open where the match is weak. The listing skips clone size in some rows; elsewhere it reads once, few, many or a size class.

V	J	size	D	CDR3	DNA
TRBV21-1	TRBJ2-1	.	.	CASTPPQYNEQFF	TGTGCCAGCACTCCGCCGCAGTACAATGAGCAGTTCTTC
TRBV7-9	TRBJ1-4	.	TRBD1	CASRRDRGDEKLFF	TGTGCCAGCAGAAGGGACAGGGGTGATGAAAAACTGTTTTTT
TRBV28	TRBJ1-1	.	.	CASRRALAPNTEAFF	TGTGCCAGCAGGCGGGCCCTCGCCCCGAACACTGAAGCTTTCTTT
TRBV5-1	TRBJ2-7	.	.	CASSGSFSYEQYF	TGCGCCAGCAGTGGTAGCTTCTCCTACGAGCAGTACTTC
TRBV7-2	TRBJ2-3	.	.	CASTESGLGTDTQYF	TGTGCCAGCACCGAATCTGGACTCGGCACAGATACGCAGTATTTT
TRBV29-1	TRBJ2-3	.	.	CSADRGTDTQYF	TGCAGCGCCGACCGGGGCACAGATACGCAGTATTTT
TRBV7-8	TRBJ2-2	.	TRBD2	CASSRPKRELSTGELFF	TGTGCCAGCAGCCGTCCTAAGCGGGAGTTGAGCACCGGGGAGCTGTTTTTT
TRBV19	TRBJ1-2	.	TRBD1	CASSLTPGGEYGYTF	TGTGCCAGTAGCCTTACCCCAGGGGGCGAATATGGCTACACCTTC
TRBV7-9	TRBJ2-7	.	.	CASSLHGGDEQYF	TGTGCCAGCAGCCTGCACGGGGGCGACGAGCAGTACTTC
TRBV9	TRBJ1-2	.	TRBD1	CASSVRPTGVQLGYTF	TGTGCCAGCAGCGTACGTCCCACAGGGGTCCAGCTTGGCTACACCTTC
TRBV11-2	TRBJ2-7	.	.	CASSLAVVAYEQYF	TGTGCCAGCAGCTTAGCGGTAGTCGCCTACGAGCAGTACTTC
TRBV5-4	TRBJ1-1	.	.	CASSARTGRNTEAFF	TGTGCCAGCAGCGCCCGAACGGGGAGGAACACTGAAGCTTTCTTT
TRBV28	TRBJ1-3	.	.	CASSLWGTGNTIYF	TGTGCCAGCAGTTTATGGGGGACTGGAAACACCATATATTTT
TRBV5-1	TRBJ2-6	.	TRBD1	CASSYDRAGANVLTF	TGCGCCAGCAGCTACGACAGGGCTGGGGCCAACGTCCTGACTTTC
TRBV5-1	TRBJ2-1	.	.	CASSAFGVGEQFF	TGCGCCAGCAGCGCCTTCGGGGTAGGTGAGCAGTTCTTC
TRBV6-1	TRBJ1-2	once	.	CASSENGNYGYTF	TGTGCCAGCAGTGAAAACGGGAACTATGGCTACACCTTC
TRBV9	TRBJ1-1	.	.	CASSPFRNTEAFF	TGTGCCAGCAGCCCTTTCAGAAACACTGAAGCTTTCTTT
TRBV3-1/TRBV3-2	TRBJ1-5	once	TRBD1	CASSRGQGNQPQHF	TGTGCCAGCAGCCGAGGACAGGGCAATCAGCCCCAGCATTTT
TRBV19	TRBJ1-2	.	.	CASSSAGTILNYGYTF	TGTGCCAGTAGTTCGGCCGGGACCATCCTTAACTATGGCTACACCTTC
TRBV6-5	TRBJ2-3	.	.	CASTPQEWITDTQYF	TGTGCCAGCACTCCACAGGAATGGATCACAGATACGCAGTATTTT
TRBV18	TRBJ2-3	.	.	CASSPGGSGDTQYF	TGTGCCAGCTCACCAGGGGGGAGTGGAGATACGCAGTATTTT
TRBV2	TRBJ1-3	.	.	CASSDAPDGRAGNTIYF	TGTGCCAGCAGTGACGCTCCCGATGGCAGGGCTGGAAACACCATATATTTT
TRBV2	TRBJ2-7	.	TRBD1	CASSLVGQGDQYF	TGTGCCAGCAGTCTAGTGGGACAGGGAGATCAGTACTTC
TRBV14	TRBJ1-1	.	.	CASSQDYGAKTEAFF	TGTGCCAGCAGCCAAGATTACGGGGCAAAGACTGAAGCTTTCTTT
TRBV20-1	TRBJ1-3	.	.	CSASAGVGNTIYF	TGCAGTGCTAGTGCAGGGGTGGGAAACACCATATATTTT
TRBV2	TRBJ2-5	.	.	CASSYLSDGEETQYF	TGTGCCAGCAGTTACCTCTCCGACGGGGAAGAGACCCAGTACTTC
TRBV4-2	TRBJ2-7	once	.	CASSQEYRGFYEQYF	TGTGCCAGCAGCCAAGAGTATCGGGGATTCTACGAGCAGTACTTC
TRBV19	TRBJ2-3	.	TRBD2	CASSTRLAGVGADTQYF	TGTGCCAGTAGTACCAGACTGGCGGGAGTAGGTGCAGATACGCAGTATTTT
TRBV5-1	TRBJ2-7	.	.	CASSLSGYTYEQYF	TGCGCCAGCAGCTTGAGCGGGTATACCTACGAGCAGTACTTC
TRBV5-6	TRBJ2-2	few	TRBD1	CASSSTRGRITGELFF	TGTGCCAGCAGCTCCACCAGGGGGCGTATTACCGGGGAGCTGTTTTTT
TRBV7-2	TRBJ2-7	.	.	CASSLDRDSYEQYF	TGTGCCAGCAGCTTAGACAGGGACTCCTACGAGCAGTACTTC
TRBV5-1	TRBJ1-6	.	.	CASSWDNSPLHF	TGCGCCAGCAGTTGGGATAATTCACCCCTCCACTTT
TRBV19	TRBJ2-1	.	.	CASSILGAGPSDEQFF	TGTGCCAGTAGTATCTTAGGGGCGGGTCCTTCAGATGAGCAGTTCTTC
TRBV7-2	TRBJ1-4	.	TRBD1	CASSLGGQTNEKLFF	TGTGCCAGCAGCTTAGGGGGACAGACCAATGAAAAACTGTTTTTT
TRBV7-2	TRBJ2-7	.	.	CASSLGGRGEQYF	TGTGCCAGCAGCTTAGGGGGTCGGGGCGAGCAGTACTTC
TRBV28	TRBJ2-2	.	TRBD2	CASSSLGTSVTTGELFF	TGTGCCAGCAGTTCTCTAGGGACTAGCGTAACCACCGGGGAGCTGTTTTTT
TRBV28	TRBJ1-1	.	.	CASPKVGVNTEAFF	TGTGCCAGCCCCAAGGTGGGGGTGAACACTGAAGCTTTCTTT
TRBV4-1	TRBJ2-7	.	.	CASSQDPGILNEQYF	TGCGCCAGCAGCCAAGATCCAGGGATTCTCAACGAGCAGTACTTC
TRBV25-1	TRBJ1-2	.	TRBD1	CASSSGTGGYTF	TGTGCCAGCAGTAGCGGGACAGGGGGCTACACCTTC
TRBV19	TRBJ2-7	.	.	CASSTRETYEQYF	TGTGCCAGTAGTACCAGGGAGACCTACGAGCAGTACTTC
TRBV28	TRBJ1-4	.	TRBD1	CASRALWAGGNEKLFF	TGTGCCAGCAGGGCGCTGTGGGCAGGGGGTAATGAAAAACTGTTTTTT
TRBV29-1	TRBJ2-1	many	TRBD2	CSVSREGEQFF	TGCAGCGTGTCTCGGGAGGGTGAGCAGTTCTTC
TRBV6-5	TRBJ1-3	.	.	CASSFGPTGYGNTIYF	TGTGCCAGCAGTTTTGGGCCGACGGGCTACGGAAACACCATATATTTT
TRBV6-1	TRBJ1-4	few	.	CASSDKGEKLFF	TGTGCCAGCAGTGATAAGGGGGAAAAACTGTTTTTT
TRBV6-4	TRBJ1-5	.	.	CASSQGSNQPQHF	TGTGCCAGCAGCCAGGGAAGCAATCAGCCCCAGCATTTT
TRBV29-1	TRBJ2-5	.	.	CSVDGSQGTQYF	TGCAGCGTTGATGGCTCGCAGGGGACCCAGTACTTC
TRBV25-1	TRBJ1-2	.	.	CASSDPTQDGYTF	TGTGCCAGCAGTGACCCCACCCAGGATGGCTACACCTTC
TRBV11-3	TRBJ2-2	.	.	CASSSTGELFF	TGTGCCAGCAGCTCAACCGGGGAGCTGTTTTTT
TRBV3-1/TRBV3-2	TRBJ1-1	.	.	CASSRPEQRGQAFF	TGTGCCAGCAGCCGACCAGAACAGAGAGGGCAAGCTTTCTTT
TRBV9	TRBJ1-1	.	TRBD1	CASSPRQDREAFF	TGTGCCAGCAGCCCCCGTCAGGACAGGGAAGCTTTCTTT
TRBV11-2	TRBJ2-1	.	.	CASSLGDSYNEQFF	TGTGCCAGCAGCTTGGGGGATAGTTACAATGAGCAGTTCTTC
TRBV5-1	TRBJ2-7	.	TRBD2	CASSLVTGGLADAYEQYF	TGCGCCAGCAGCTTGGTGACCGGGGGACTAGCGGACGCCTACGAGCAGTACTTC
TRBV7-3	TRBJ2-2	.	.	CASSLGGDTGELFF	TGTGCCAGCAGCTTAGGCGGGGACACCGGGGAGCTGTTTTTT